The 27 T cell receptor beta chains presented below share a single source sample, sequenced in a study of T cells in localized non-small cell lung cancer. Some clones are missing from TCRdb's copy, which holds only in-frame ones; the method was immunoSEQ multiplex PCR. The sample has approximately 150,000 clones, around 92% seen once. The sample consisted of peripheral blood, taken before any cancer treatment. The receptors here all came from a female donor over 55 with stage I lung adenocarcinoma.

The genes are TRBV19 and TRBJ1-2, with D possibly matching TRBD1 (6 bases). Deletions cut 4 bases from V and 6 bases from J, with 18 bases between. Looked up from germline, CDR1 is LNHDA and CDR2 is SQIVND (reference sequence). CDR3 length equals 15 residues. The CDR3 DNA is TGTGCCAGTAGTACTACAGGGATTCATATGGATGGCTACACCTTC. It is translated as CASSTTGIHMDGYTF.

This clone is medium-sized (0.01 to 0.1%) in the sample. The rearrangement uses TRBV4-1 and TRBJ1-5; D is ambiguous. Germline CDR1 is MGHRA and CDR2 is YSYEKL. V was cut by 0 bases and J by 4 bases, with 4 bases left in between. The CDR3 length is 13 residues. The CDR3 coding sequence is TGCGCCAGCAGCCAAGAACAGAATCAGCCCCAGCATTTT. Encoded protein: CASSQEQNQPQHF.

The genes are TRBV28 and TRBJ2-1; 8 bases agree with TRBD2. The CDR3 runs to 16 residues. After removal of 1 base from V and 3 bases from J, the junction contained 5 bases not matched to a gene. Germline V CDR1 and CDR2: MDHEN, SYDVKM. The chain's CDR3 is CASSLFGRVNYNEQFF. The CDR3 DNA reads as TGTGCCAGCAGTTTATTCGGGAGGGTAAACTACAATGAGCAGTTCTTC.

V and J are TRBV15 and TRBJ2-3; D possibly matches TRBD1 or TRBD2 (5 bases each). Trimming removed 2 bases from V and 0 bases from J, with 9 bases in between. The CDR3 spans 15 residues. Germline values: CDR1 LNHNV, CDR2 YYDKDF (reference sequence). Here the CDR3 DNA reads TGTGCCACCAGCAGAACGGGACCTAGCACAGATACGCAGTATTTT. Its protein is CATSRTGPSTDTQYF.

This chain uses TRBV18 with TRBJ1-5; D gene ambiguous. The length of the CDR3 is 15 residues. CDR1 and CDR2 from the germline V gene are KGHSH and LQKENI. The V end lost 6 bases, the J end lost 3 bases, and 15 bases lay between the germline ends. The CDR3 DNA follows: TGTGCCAGCTCCCCCGACACCCCATCCAATCAGCCCCAGCATTTT. Amino acids: CASSPDTPSNQPQHF.

The chain employs TRBV10-3 and TRBJ2-2, with 11 bases that match TRBD1. The CDR3 runs 16 residues. J lost 6 bases, V lost 3 bases, and 6 bases had no gene match. Germline loops: CDR1 ENHRY, CDR2 SYGVKD. CDR3 loop: CAISDPGQGVPGELFF. The CDR3 bases are TGTGCCATCAGTGACCCGGGACAGGGGGTCCCCGGGGAGCTGTTTTTT.

This clone occurred a few times. The chain recombines TRBV10-3 with TRBJ2-3; no reliable D call. CDR1 is ENHRY and CDR2 is SYGVKD in the germline V gene. CDR3 length equals 13 residues. The V gene lost 3 bases and the J gene lost 2 bases, with 6 bases spanning the gap. Written as DNA, the CDR3 is TGTGCCATCAGTGAAAGGTTCACAGATACGCAGTATTTT. Its protein product is CAISERFTDTQYF.

The chain combines TRBV9 with TRBJ1-1; TRBD1 aligns across 7 bases. The CDR3 spans 13 residues. CDR1 and CDR2 from the germline V gene are SGDLS and YYNGEE. J lost 6 bases, V lost 5 bases, and 7 bases had no gene match. CDR3 nucleotide sequence: TGTGCCAGCAGTGTCCCGGGACAGCCTGAAGCTTTCTTT. It specifies CASSVPGQPEAFF.

The chain employs TRBV5-6 and TRBJ1-4, with no clear D. V shed 4 bases and J shed 0 bases, with 7 bases lying between them. Germline CDR1 reads SGHDT; CDR2 reads YYEEEE. The CDR3 consists of 14 residues. CDR3 sequence reads: CASSLVATNEKLFF. The CDR3 DNA reads TGTGCCAGCAGCCTGGTGGCAACTAATGAAAAACTGTTTTTT. The full variable domain, its missing parts supplied by reference TRBV5-6 and TRBJ1-4, is DAGVTQSPTHLIKTRGQQVTLRCSPKSGHDTVSWYQQALGQGPQFIFQYYEEEERQRGNFPDRFSGHQFPNYSSELNVNALLLGDSALYLCASSLVATNEKLFFGSGTQLSVL.

This chain links TRBV7-9 with TRBJ2-3; D is unresolved. Germline V gene data show CDR1 as SEHNR and CDR2 as FQNEAQ (reference sequence). The CDR3 extends over 16 amino acids. V dropped 5 bases and J dropped 3 bases, with 18 bases sitting between them. The CDR3 sequence is CASSQDWGGVTDTQYF. CDR3 DNA sequence: TGTGCCAGCAGCCAAGACTGGGGTGGAGTGACAGATACGCAGTATTTT.

Only one count was recorded for this clone. This rearrangement joins TRBV18 to TRBJ1-1; D perhaps matches TRBD1 (6 bases). The CDR3 has 13 residues. V lost 2 bases and J 8 bases, leaving 12 bases between the germline ends. From germline, CDR1 is KGHSH and CDR2 LQKENI. The CDR3 DNA reads TGTGCCAGCTCACCAAGAGGGGGGCCCGAAGCTTTCTTT. It translates to CASSPRGGPEAFF.

The V gene is TRBV2, the J gene TRBJ2-1, with 8 positions matching TRBD2. The CDR3 totals 15 residues. Germline assignment: CDR1 SNHLY and CDR2 FYNNEI. With 10 bases clipped from V and 5 bases from J, the junction kept 13 bases outside the gene matches. CDR3 bases: TGTGCCATCCACGGCGATCTAGCGGGTCACAATGAGCAGTTCTTC. Translating gives CAIHGDLAGHNEQFF.

The V gene is TRBV5-1, the J gene TRBJ2-5; a possible D gene is TRBD2 (5 bases). V lost 1 base, J lost 3 bases, and 13 bases lay in between. The CDR3 contains 15 residues. Germline CDR1 is SGHRS and CDR2 is YFSETQ. The CDR3 here is CASSLIGGFKETQYF. DNA for the CDR3: TGCGCCAGCAGCTTGATCGGCGGGTTTAAAGAGACCCAGTACTTC. Filled out from reference TRBV5-1 and TRBJ2-5, the complete variable domain reads KAGVTQTPRYLIKTRGQQVTLSCSPISGHRSVSWYQQTPGQGLQFLFEYFSETQRNKGNFPGRFSGRQFSNSRSEMNVSTLELGDSALYLCASSLIGGFKETQYFGPGTRLLVL.

In its sample, this clone was seen a few times. The CDR3 sequence: CASSERWIFEQYF. In DNA form, the CDR3 reads TGTGCCAGCAGTGAAAGGTGGATTTTCGAGCAGTACTTC. The V and J genes are TRBV6-1 and TRBJ2-7; D is unclear. The CDR3 loop spans 13 amino acids. Germline V gives CDR1 MNHNS, CDR2 SASEGT. V lost 2 bases and J 6 bases, leaving 11 bases between the germline ends.

This chain connects TRBV7-2 to TRBJ2-3, with 13 nucleotides matching TRBD2. CDR1 is SGHTA and CDR2 is FQGNSA in the germline V gene. Trimming cost V 5 bases and J 4 bases; bases outside gene matches: 9. CDR3 length equals 17 residues. The CDR3 nucleotides are TGTGCCAGCAGCCGCGGAAAAACTAGCGGGGGGGCAGATACGCAGTATTTT. This translates into CASSRGKTSGGADTQYF.

The chain carries TRBV7-2 and TRBJ2-7, with TRBD1 as a possible D gene (6 bases). CDR1 is SGHTA and CDR2 is FQGNSA in the germline V gene. V was clipped by 3 bases and J by 0 bases, with 9 bases between them. This CDR3 contains 14 residues. CDR3 sequence: CASSFRDTSYEQYF. CDR3 nucleotides: TGTGCCAGCAGCTTCCGGGACACCTCCTACGAGCAGTACTTC.

The chain combines TRBV28 with TRBJ1-5; possibly TRBD1 for D (5 bases). Germline V lookup: CDR1 MDHEN, CDR2 SYDVKM. The CDR3 extends over 13 amino acids. The V gene lost 6 bases and the J gene lost 7 bases, with 13 bases spanning the gap. DNA for the CDR3: TGTGCCAGCAGGTTAAAGGGGAAGCAGCCCCAGCATTTT. Its translation: CASRLKGKQPQHF.

The chain recombines TRBV2 with TRBJ1-5; weak D call: TRBD1 (6 bases). The CDR3 spans 14 residues. Germline CDR1 is SNHLY and CDR2 is FYNNEI. Trimming took off 4 bases at V and 5 bases at J, with 12 bases between the two ends. The CDR3 is CASSGVNRDQPQHF. In DNA, the CDR3 is TGTGCCAGCAGTGGGGTTAACAGGGATCAGCCCCAGCATTTT. The full variable domain, completed using reference TRBV2 and TRBJ1-5, is EPEVTQTPSHQVTQMGQEVILRCVPISNHLYFYWYRQILGQKVEFLVSFYNNEISEKSEIFDDQFSVERPDGSNFTLKIRSTKLEDSAMYFCASSGVNRDQPQHFGDGTRLSIL.

The rearrangement links TRBV5-4 to TRBJ2-3; 10 bases fit TRBD2. Looked up from germline, CDR1 is SGHNT and CDR2 is YYREEE (reference sequence). The CDR3 has 14 residues. The ends lost 4 bases at V and 6 bases at J; junction bases unmatched: 5. CDR3 amino acids: CASSISGREDTQYF. Written as DNA, the CDR3 is TGTGCCAGCAGCATAAGCGGGAGGGAGGATACGCAGTATTTT.

This clone has a single count. The chain recombines TRBV27 with TRBJ2-3, with D perhaps assigned TRBD1 or TRBD2 (5 bases each). V gave up 3 bases and J gave up 4 bases, with 17 bases separating them. The CDR3 has 16 residues. Germline V gene sequence: CDR1 MNHEY, CDR2 SMNVEV (reference sequence). CDR3 amino acids: CASSLGWSGPADTQYF. CDR3 bases: TGTGCCAGCAGTTTGGGGTGGTCGGGGCCCGCAGATACGCAGTATTTT.

J is TRBJ2-4 and V is TRBV28; 9 bases line up with TRBD1. The V gene's germline CDR1 is MDHEN and CDR2 SYDVKM. Trimming removed 8 bases from V and 4 bases from J; junction bases left unmatched: 6. The CDR3 has 14 residues. DNA of the CDR3: TGTGCCAGCTCGGACAGGGGACGAAAAAACATTCAGTACTTC. This gives the protein CASSDRGRKNIQYF.

J is TRBJ1-4 and V is TRBV6-5; D gene unclear. The CDR3 runs to 13 residues. Trimming took 0 bases from V and 3 from J, leaving 2 bases between them. Germline V gives CDR1 MNHEY, CDR2 SVGAGI. CDR3 sequence: CASSYSPNEKLFF. CDR3 coding DNA: TGTGCCAGCAGTTACTCCCCTAATGAAAAACTGTTTTTT.

The chain recombines TRBV19 with TRBJ2-7, with a tentative D call TRBD1 (6 bases). Germline-derived CDR1 and CDR2 are LNHDA and SQIVND (reference sequence). V lost 9 bases and J 4 bases, leaving 16 bases between the germline ends. The CDR3 contains 13 residues. Here the CDR3 DNA reads TGTGCCAGCGACCCCGACAGGTCGTACGAGCAGTACTTC. It translates to CASDPDRSYEQYF.

The gene calls are TRBV11-2 and TRBJ1-2; 8 bases fit TRBD1. After removal of 5 bases from V and 7 bases from J, the junction contained 12 bases not matched to a gene. This CDR3 is built from 15 residues. CDR1 is SGHAT, CDR2 FQNNGV, per germline. As DNA, the CDR3 is TGTGCCAGCAGCCCACGGACAGGGATATATTCTGGCTACACCTTC. This gives the protein CASSPRTGIYSGYTF. Full variable domain (remainder filled in from reference TRBV11-2 and TRBJ1-2): EAGVAQSPRYKIIEKRQSVAFWCNPISGHATLYWYQQILGQGPKLLIQFQNNGVVDDSQLPKDRFSAERLKGVDSTLKIQPAKLEDSAVYLCASSPRTGIYSGYTFGSGTRLTVV.

To note about this clone: The same CDR3 is also encoded by other DNA sequences in this sample. The rearrangement joins TRBV5-4 to TRBJ2-6; D unresolved. Per germline, CDR1 SGHNT and CDR2 YYREEE (reference sequence). This CDR3 is built from 15 residues. V was pared by 0 bases and J by 0 bases, with 4 bases between. The DNA for the CDR3 is TGTGCCAGCAGCTTGGGGGGCTCTGGGGCCAACGTCCTGACTTTC. Encoded protein: CASSLGGSGANVLTF.

CDR3 sequence (DNA): TGTGCCAGCAGCTTAGGGGGGGCAAGGCCCTACGAGCAGTACTTC. This encodes CASSLGGARPYEQYF. The chain carries TRBV7-2 and TRBJ2-7; D possibly uses TRBD1 or TRBD2 (6 bases each). There are 15 residues in the CDR3. Germline CDR1 reads SGHTA; CDR2 reads FQGNSA. V was clipped by 1 base and J by 2 bases, with 12 bases between them.

This rearrangement joins TRBV7-3 to TRBJ2-1; 9 nucleotides line up with TRBD2. The CDR3 is made up of 16 amino acids. Germline assignment: CDR1 SGHTA and CDR2 FQGTGA. J lost 2 bases, V lost 4 bases, and 6 bases had no gene match. CDR3 DNA: TGTGCCAGCAGCTCGCGGGAGGGTGGAACCTACAATGAGCAGTTCTTC. Translated: CASSSREGGTYNEQFF.